This T cell receptor beta chain was found in a study of Ad26.COV2.S vaccination and SARS-CoV-2 variants. Sample treatment: around 19 received Ad26.COV2.S at low or high dose, single or two shots; roughly five received placebo; per-sample allocation not given. Following the first vaccine or placebo injection, samples were taken on day 63. About this clone: Its antigen is still unknown.

Libraries were prepared by immunoSEQ multiplex PCR; TCRdb keeps only in-frame clonotypes and omits some of them. The data hold 300,000 to 400,000 clones, with about 85% observed a single time. The CDR3 length is 16 residues. V lost 5 bases to trimming and J lost 8 bases, with 19 bases between them. Germline CDR1 LNHDA, CDR2 SQIVND (reference sequence). General study findings and limits: The analyses of TCR breadth and depth may have understated the size of total T cell responses.

The receptor was isolated from a person between 18 and 65 years old who received the Ad26.COV2.S COVID-19 vaccine or a placebo. V and J are TRBV19 and TRBJ1-6; D remains unclear. The sample in question was peripheral blood, obtained in a trial of Ad26.COV2.S vaccine versus placebo. The chain's CDR3 is CASSSYGQTDDSPLHF. CDR3 DNA: TGTGCCAGTAGTTCCTATGGCCAGACTGATGATTCACCCCTCCACTTT.